Reported below is one T cell receptor (beta chain). Its target is unknown. TCRdb's copy holds only in-frame clones and misses some; the assay was immunoSEQ multiplex PCR. The sample contains some 410,000 clones, 92% of which appear only once. The data belong to a study of Ad26.COV2.S vaccination and SARS-CoV-2 variants. Study results and limitations: The study found similar non-spike TCR breadth in vaccine and placebo recipients.

The CDR3 consists of 13 residues. The V gene lost 3 bases and the J gene lost 2 bases, with 7 bases spanning the gap. Treatment denoted: over 15 received Ad26.COV2.S at low or high dose, single or two shots; a few received placebo; per-sample allocation not given. Samples came from day 63 after the first vaccine or placebo injection. Aged 18-55 years, donor was enrolled in Boston in about 2020. The sequencing used peripheral blood, collected in a trial of Ad26.COV2.S vaccine versus placebo. This TCR derives from a person aged 18-60 years who received the Ad26.COV2.S COVID-19 vaccine or a placebo. The chain couples TRBV12-3 or TRBV12-4 to TRBJ1-1; D is uncertain. The CDR3 here is CASSLHDNTEAFF. As DNA, the CDR3 is TGTGCCAGCAGTTTGCACGATAACACTGAAGCTTTCTTT.